Below are 17 T cell receptor beta chains sequenced from a single sample in a study of blood T cell repertoires in COVID-19 (dated by TCRdb to 2019 to 2021). Library preparation was by the immunoSEQ multiplex PCR assay. In its TCRdb copy, this immuneACCESS table keeps in-frame sequences only and misses some clones. Where compared with another copy, unresolved V genes explain less than half of these, and the others have no known cause. Present in this sample are around 91,000 clones, around 84% of which were seen just once. The biggest ten clones account for 38% of the sample. The material sequenced was peripheral blood. The receptor source for this set is a man older than 75 with acute or convalescent COVID-19.

This chain links TRBV19 with TRBJ2-7; TRBD2 matches at 7 bases. Germline lookup yields CDR1 LNHDA and CDR2 SQIVND (reference sequence). This CDR3 has 17 residues. With V trimmed by 1 base and J by 0 bases, 9 bases remained unmatched. Here the CDR3 reads CASSIGGRGRDSYEQYF. CDR3 nucleotide sequence: TGTGCCAGTAGTATAGGAGGACGGGGGAGGGACTCCTACGAGCAGTACTTC. The variable domain in full, completed from reference TRBV19 and TRBJ2-7, reads DGGITQSPKYLFRKEGQNVTLSCEQNLNHDAMYWYRQDPGQGLRLIYYSQIVNDFQKGDIAEGYSVSREKKESFPLTVTSAQKNPTAFYLCASSIGGRGRDSYEQYFGPGTRLTVT.

The chain couples TRBV18 to TRBJ1-2; D is unclear. This CDR3 is built from 12 residues. V dropped 1 base and J dropped 5 bases, with 5 bases sitting between them. Germline CDR1 and CDR2: KGHSH and LQKENI. CDR3 amino acids: CASSPQEYGYTF. The CDR3, as DNA: TGTGCCAGCTCACCACAGGAGTATGGCTACACCTTC.

The chain uses TRBV4-2 and TRBJ2-2; 14 positions match TRBD2. In germline, CDR1 is LGHNA, CDR2 YNFKEQ. Trimming at V came to 4 bases and at J to 0 bases, leaving 4 bases not matched to a gene. CDR3 length: 18 residues. Here the CDR3 reads CASSPGLAGGSNTGELFF. The CDR3 DNA sequence: TGTGCCAGCAGCCCTGGACTAGCGGGAGGTTCGAACACCGGGGAGCTGTTTTTT.

This chain uses TRBV18 with TRBJ2-1, with 7 bases that match TRBD2. Germline CDR1 reads KGHSH; CDR2 reads LQKENI. The CDR3 consists of 17 residues. Trimming cost V 2 bases and J 12 bases; bases outside gene matches: 19. The chain's CDR3 is CASSPTSAGVHSSRQFF. DNA for the CDR3: TGTGCCAGCTCACCAACGAGTGCGGGAGTCCACTCATCACGGCAGTTCTTC.

Only one count was recorded for this clone. This sequence joins TRBV15 and TRBJ2-4; D gene unclear. V lost 0 bases and J lost 5, with 11 bases in between. Germline V lookup: CDR1 LNHNV, CDR2 YYDKDF (reference sequence). The CDR3 extends over 15 amino acids. Here the CDR3 DNA reads TGTGCCACCAGCAGAGATGGGCTGCCGCAAAACATTCAGTACTTC. As protein: CATSRDGLPQNIQYF.

The chain uses TRBV11-3 and TRBJ2-5, with 8 bases fitting TRBD2. The germline gives CDR1 SGHNT, CDR2 YENEEA. The junction had 5 bases not matched to a gene; V was cut back by 5 bases and J by 3 bases. The CDR3 length is 14 residues. The CDR3 spells CASSPGRAEETQYF. The CDR3 DNA is TGTGCCAGCAGCCCCGGGAGGGCGGAAGAGACCCAGTACTTC.

The chain links TRBV19 to TRBJ2-3, with TRBD2 matching over 9 bases. The CDR3 covers 15 residues. The germline CDR1 and CDR2 sequences are LNHDA and SQIVND (reference sequence). Trimming cost V 6 bases and J 1 base; bases outside gene matches: 5. The CDR3: CASSIRTSGTDTQYF. The CDR3 nucleotides read TGTGCCAGTAGCATAAGGACTAGCGGCACAGATACGCAGTATTTT.

The rearrangement uses TRBV12-5 and TRBJ2-1, with 8 bases aligning to TRBD2. V lost 1 base, J lost 6 bases, and 5 bases stayed unmatched. Germline V CDR1 and CDR2: LGHNT, FRNRAP. The CDR3 length is 15 residues. The CDR3 region has the DNA TGTGCTAGTGGTTTGGACAGCGGGAGCGGCAATGAGCAGTTCTTC. Protein product: CASGLDSGSGNEQFF.

V usage is TRBV30 and J usage is TRBJ2-7, with TRBD2 identical over 8 bases. The CDR3 runs 13 residues. In germline, CDR1 is GTSNPN, CDR2 SVGIG (reference sequence). Germline trimming cut 4 bases from V and 4 bases from J; bases unmatched to any gene: 6. Written as DNA, the CDR3 is TGTGCCTGGAAGGCTAGCGGGTATTACGAGCAGTACTTC. Translating it yields CAWKASGYYEQYF.

V and J are TRBV11-2 and TRBJ2-7; 7 bases match TRBD2. Germline V lookup: CDR1 SGHAT, CDR2 FQNNGV. J was trimmed by 3 bases and V by 3 bases; bases with no gene match: 2. The CDR3 extends over 13 amino acids. DNA for the CDR3: TGTGCCAGCAGCTTGGGGGGGGACTACGAGCAGTACTTC. It is translated as CASSLGGDYEQYF.

This chain links TRBV19 with TRBJ1-5, with D maybe TRBD1 (6 bases). The V and J ends lost 9 bases and 1 base respectively, with 13 bases between them. The CDR3 covers 14 residues. Germline V gene data show CDR1 as LNHDA and CDR2 as SQIVND (reference sequence). The DNA for the CDR3 is TGTGCCAGCTCACAGGGAGGGAGCAATCAGCCCCAGCATTTT. Amino acids: CASSQGGSNQPQHF.

The V call is TRBV5-1, the J call TRBJ2-5; 9 nucleotides line up with TRBD2. Per the germline V gene, CDR1 is SGHRS and CDR2 is YFSETQ. This CDR3 is built from 17 residues. V shed 5 bases and J 2 bases; nucleotides not matched to a gene: 13. The CDR3 protein is CASSIQPSAGGQETQYF. The DNA for the CDR3 is TGCGCCAGCAGTATCCAACCTTCGGCGGGAGGGCAAGAGACCCAGTACTTC.

This sequence joins TRBV9 and TRBJ2-2; 15 nucleotides align to TRBD2. The germline CDR1 and CDR2 sequences are SGDLS and YYNGEE. V shed 5 bases, J shed 5 bases, and the junction held 10 bases outside the gene matches. This CDR3 has 18 amino acids. The CDR3, as DNA: TGTGCCAGCAGTCCGACCGGGACTAGCGGGAGGTTAACCGGGGAGCTGTTTTTT. Translated, it gives CASSPTGTSGRLTGELFF.

The chain combines TRBV7-6 with TRBJ2-1; 8 bases agree with TRBD1. The CDR3 extends over 15 amino acids. V was clipped by 4 bases and J by 7 bases; unmatched bases: 9. Germline CDR1 and CDR2: SGHVS and FNYEAQ. Here the CDR3 DNA reads TGTGCCAGCAGCTCGGGGCGGGACAGGAGGAATGAGCAGTTCTTC. This sequence encodes CASSSGRDRRNEQFF.

This CDR3 reads CASSLSGGTGELFF. The CDR3 nucleotides are TGCGCCAGCAGCCTTAGCGGGGGAACCGGGGAGCTGTTTTTT. This chain links TRBV5-1 with TRBJ2-2; 9 bases map to TRBD2. The CDR3 is 14 amino acids. The V gene's germline CDR1 is SGHRS and CDR2 YFSETQ. V lost 4 bases, J lost 5 bases, and 3 bases stayed unmatched.

This clone was seen only a few times. V gene TRBV7-9 combines with J gene TRBJ2-1; D is perhaps TRBD2 (6 bases). The CDR3 runs to 17 residues. Trimming pared 4 bases from V and 0 bases from J, leaving 16 bases between. Germline V gene lookup returns CDR1 SEHNR and CDR2 FQNEAQ (reference sequence). CDR3 amino acids: CASSSTGRGSSYNEQFF. In DNA form, the CDR3 reads TGTGCCAGCAGCTCAACCGGGCGGGGTAGCTCCTACAATGAGCAGTTCTTC.

The rearrangement uses TRBV6-5 and TRBJ1-1; D perhaps matches TRBD1 (6 bases). The CDR3 has 13 residues. The V gene lost 7 bases and the J gene lost 10 bases, with 19 bases spanning the gap. From germline, CDR1 is MNHEY and CDR2 SVGAGI. This chain's CDR3 is CASNPGQGRLAFF. In DNA form, the CDR3 reads TGTGCCAGCAACCCGGGACAAGGTCGACTAGCTTTCTTT.